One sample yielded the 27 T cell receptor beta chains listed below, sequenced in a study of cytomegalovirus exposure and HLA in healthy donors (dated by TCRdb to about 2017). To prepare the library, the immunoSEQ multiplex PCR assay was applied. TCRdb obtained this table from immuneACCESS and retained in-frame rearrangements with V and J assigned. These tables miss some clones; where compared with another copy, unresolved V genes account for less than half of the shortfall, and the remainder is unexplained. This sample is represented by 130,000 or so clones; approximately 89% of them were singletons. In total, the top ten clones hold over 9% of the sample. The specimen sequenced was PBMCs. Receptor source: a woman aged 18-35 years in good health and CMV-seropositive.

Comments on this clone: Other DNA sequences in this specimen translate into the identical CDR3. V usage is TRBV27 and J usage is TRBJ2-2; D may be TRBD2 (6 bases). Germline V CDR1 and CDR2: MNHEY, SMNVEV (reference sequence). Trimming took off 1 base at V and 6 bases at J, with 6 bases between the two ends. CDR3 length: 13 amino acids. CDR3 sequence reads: CASSLWGAGELFF. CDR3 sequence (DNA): TGTGCCAGCAGTTTATGGGGGGCCGGGGAGCTGTTTTTT.

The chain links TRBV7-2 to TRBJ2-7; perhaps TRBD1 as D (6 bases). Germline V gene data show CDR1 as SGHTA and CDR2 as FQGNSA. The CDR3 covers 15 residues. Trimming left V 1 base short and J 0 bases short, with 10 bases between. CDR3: CASSLEQGSSYEQYF. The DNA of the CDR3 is TGTGCCAGCAGCTTAGAACAGGGCAGCTCCTACGAGCAGTACTTC.

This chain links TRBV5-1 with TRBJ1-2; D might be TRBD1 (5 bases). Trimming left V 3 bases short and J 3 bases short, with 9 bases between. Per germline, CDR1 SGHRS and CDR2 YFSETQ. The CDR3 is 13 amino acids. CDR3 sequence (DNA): TGCGCCAGCAGCTATGGGGGGGACTATGGCTACACCTTC. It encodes CASSYGGDYGYTF.

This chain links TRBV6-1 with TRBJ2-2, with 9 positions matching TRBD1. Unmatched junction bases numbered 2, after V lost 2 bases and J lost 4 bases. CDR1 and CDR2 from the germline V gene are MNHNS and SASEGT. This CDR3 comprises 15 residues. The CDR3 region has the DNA TGTGCCAGCAGTGAACACAGGGGGCCCACCGGGGAGCTGTTTTTT. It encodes CASSEHRGPTGELFF.

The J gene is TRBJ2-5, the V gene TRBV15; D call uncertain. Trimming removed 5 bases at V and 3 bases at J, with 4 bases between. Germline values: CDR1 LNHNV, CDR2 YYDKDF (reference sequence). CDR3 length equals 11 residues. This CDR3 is CATSVEETQYF. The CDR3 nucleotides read TGTGCCACCAGCGTAGAAGAGACCCAGTACTTC.

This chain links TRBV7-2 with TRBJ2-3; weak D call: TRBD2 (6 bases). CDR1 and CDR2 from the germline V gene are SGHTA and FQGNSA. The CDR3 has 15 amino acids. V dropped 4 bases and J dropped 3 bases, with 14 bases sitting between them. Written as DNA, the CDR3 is TGTGCCAGCAGCTCGGGACTTAAACCTACAGATACGCAGTATTTT. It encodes CASSSGLKPTDTQYF.

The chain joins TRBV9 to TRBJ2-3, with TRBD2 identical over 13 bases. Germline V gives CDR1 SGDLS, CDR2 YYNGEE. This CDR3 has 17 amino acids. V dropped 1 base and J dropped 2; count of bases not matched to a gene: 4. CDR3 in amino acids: CASSVWGLAGNTDTQYF. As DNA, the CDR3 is TGTGCCAGCAGCGTATGGGGACTAGCGGGGAACACAGATACGCAGTATTTT.

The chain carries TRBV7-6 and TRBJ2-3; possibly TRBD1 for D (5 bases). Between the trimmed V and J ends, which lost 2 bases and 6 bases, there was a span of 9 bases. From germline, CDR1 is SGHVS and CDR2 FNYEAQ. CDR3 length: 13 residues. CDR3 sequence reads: CASSLQTEDTQYF. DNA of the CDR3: TGTGCCAGCAGCTTACAGACAGAGGATACGCAGTATTTT.

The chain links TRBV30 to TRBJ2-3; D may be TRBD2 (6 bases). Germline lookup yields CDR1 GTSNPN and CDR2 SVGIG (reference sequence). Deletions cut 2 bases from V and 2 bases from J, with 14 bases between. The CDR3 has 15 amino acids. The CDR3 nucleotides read TGTGCCTGGAGTCCCTGGGCGGGGTTCACAGATACGCAGTATTTT. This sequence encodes CAWSPWAGFTDTQYF.

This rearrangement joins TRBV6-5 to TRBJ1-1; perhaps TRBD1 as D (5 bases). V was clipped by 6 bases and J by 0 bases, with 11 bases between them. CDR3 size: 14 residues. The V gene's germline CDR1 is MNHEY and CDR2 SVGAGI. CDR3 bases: TGTGCCAGCAGGCGACAGCGTCTGAACACTGAAGCTTTCTTT. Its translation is CASRRQRLNTEAFF.

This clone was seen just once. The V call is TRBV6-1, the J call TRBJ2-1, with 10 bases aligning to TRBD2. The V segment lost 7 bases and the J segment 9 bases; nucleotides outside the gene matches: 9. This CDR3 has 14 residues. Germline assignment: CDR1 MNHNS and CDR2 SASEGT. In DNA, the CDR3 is TGTGCCAGCAAAGTCGCAGCGGGGGGGCTTGAGCAGTTCTTC. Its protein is CASKVAAGGLEQFF.

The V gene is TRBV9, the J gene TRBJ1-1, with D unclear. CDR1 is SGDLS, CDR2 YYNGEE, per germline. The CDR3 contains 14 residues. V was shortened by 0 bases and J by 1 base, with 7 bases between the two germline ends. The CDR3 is CASSVDGGNTEAFF. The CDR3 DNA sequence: TGTGCCAGCAGCGTAGATGGAGGGAACACTGAAGCTTTCTTT.

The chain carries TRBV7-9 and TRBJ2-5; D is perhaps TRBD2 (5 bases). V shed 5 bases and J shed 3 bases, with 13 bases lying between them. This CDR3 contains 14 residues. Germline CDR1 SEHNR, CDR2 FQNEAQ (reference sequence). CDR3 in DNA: TGTGCCAGCAGCCCCGTCGGGATTAAAGAGACCCAGTACTTC. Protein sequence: CASSPVGIKETQYF.

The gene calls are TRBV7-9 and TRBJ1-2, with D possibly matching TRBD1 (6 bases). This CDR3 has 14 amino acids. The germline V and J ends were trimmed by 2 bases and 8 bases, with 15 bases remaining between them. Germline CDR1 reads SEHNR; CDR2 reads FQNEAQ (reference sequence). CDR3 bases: TGTGCCAGCAGCTTATCTTGGGGGCGGAAAGGCTACACCTTC. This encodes CASSLSWGRKGYTF. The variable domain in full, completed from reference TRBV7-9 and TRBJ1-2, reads DTGVSQNPRHKITKRGQNVTFRCDPISEHNRLYWYRQTLGQGPEFLTYFQNEAQLEKSRLLSDRFSAERPKGSFSTLEIQRTEQGDSAMYLCASSLSWGRKGYTFGSGTRLTVV.

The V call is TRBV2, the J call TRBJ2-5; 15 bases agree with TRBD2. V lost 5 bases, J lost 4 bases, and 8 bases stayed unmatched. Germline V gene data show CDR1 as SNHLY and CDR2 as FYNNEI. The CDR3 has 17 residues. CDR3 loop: CASSWTSGGASRETQYF. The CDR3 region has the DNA TGTGCCAGCAGTTGGACTAGCGGGGGGGCCTCTAGAGAGACCCAGTACTTC.

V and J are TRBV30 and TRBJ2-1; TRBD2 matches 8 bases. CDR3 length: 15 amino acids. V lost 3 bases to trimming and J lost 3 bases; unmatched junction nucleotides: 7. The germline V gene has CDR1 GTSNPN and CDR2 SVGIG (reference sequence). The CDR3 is CAWRTGTRLYNEQFF. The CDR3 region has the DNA TGTGCCTGGAGAACCGGGACTAGGCTCTACAATGAGCAGTTCTTC. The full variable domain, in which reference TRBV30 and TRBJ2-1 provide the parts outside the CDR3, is SQTIHQWPATLVQPVGSPLSLECTVEGTSNPNLYWYRQAAGRGLQLLFYSVGIGQISSEVPQNLSASRPQDRQFILSSKKLLLSDSGFYLCAWRTGTRLYNEQFFGPGTRLTVL.

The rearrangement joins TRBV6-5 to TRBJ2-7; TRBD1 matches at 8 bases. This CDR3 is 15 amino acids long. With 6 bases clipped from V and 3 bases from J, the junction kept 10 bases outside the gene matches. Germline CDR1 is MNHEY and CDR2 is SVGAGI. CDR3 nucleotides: TGTGCCAGCAGGAGTGGGACAGGTGATTTCTACGAGCAGTACTTC. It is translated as CASRSGTGDFYEQYF.

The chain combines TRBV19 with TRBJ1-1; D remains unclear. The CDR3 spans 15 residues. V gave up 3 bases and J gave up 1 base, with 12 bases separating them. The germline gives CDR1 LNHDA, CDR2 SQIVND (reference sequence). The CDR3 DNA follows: TGTGCCAGTAGTATGAGTAGTGGAGCGAACACTGAAGCTTTCTTT. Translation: CASSMSSGANTEAFF. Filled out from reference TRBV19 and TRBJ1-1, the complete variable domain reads DGGITQSPKYLFRKEGQNVTLSCEQNLNHDAMYWYRQDPGQGLRLIYYSQIVNDFQKGDIAEGYSVSREKKESFPLTVTSAQKNPTAFYLCASSMSSGANTEAFFGQGTRLTVV.

The CDR3 DNA is TGTGCCAGCAGCGTCCACGGGTCGGAGGGCGAGCAGTACTTC. This gives the protein CASSVHGSEGEQYF. This chain uses TRBV9 with TRBJ2-7; possible D gene TRBD2, 6 bases. The CDR3 consists of 14 residues. Germline lookup yields CDR1 SGDLS and CDR2 YYNGEE. Trimming cost V 2 bases and J 6 bases, with 15 bases left between them.

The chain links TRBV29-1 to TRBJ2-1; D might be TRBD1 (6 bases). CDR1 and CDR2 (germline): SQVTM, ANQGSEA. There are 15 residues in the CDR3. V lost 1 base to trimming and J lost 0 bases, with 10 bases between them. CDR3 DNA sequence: TGCAGCGTTGAAGTCCCGACAGGCTCCTACAATGAGCAGTTCTTC. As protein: CSVEVPTGSYNEQFF.

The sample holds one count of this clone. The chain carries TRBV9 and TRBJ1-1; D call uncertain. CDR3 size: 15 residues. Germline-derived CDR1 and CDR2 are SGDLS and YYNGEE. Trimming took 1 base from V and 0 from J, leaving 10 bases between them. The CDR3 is CASSVSGVMNTEAFF. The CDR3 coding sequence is TGTGCCAGCAGCGTATCTGGAGTCATGAACACTGAAGCTTTCTTT.

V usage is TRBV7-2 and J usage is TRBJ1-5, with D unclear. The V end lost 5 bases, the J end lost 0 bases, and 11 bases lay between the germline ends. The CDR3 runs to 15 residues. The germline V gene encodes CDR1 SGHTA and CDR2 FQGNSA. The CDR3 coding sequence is TGTGCCAGCAGCCAGAGAGGGATTAGCAATCAGCCCCAGCATTTT. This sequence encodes CASSQRGISNQPQHF.

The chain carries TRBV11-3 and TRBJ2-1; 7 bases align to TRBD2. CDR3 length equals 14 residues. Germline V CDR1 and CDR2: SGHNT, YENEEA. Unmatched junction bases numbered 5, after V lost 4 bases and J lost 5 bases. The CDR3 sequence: CASSSYAGDNEQFF. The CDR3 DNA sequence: TGTGCCAGCAGCTCATACGCGGGGGACAATGAGCAGTTCTTC. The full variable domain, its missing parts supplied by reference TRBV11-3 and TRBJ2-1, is EAGVVQSPRYKIIEKKQPVAFWCNPISGHNTLYWYLQNLGQGPELLIRYENEEAVDDSQLPKDRFSAERLKGVDSTLKIQPAELGDSAVYLCASSSYAGDNEQFFGPGTRLTVL.

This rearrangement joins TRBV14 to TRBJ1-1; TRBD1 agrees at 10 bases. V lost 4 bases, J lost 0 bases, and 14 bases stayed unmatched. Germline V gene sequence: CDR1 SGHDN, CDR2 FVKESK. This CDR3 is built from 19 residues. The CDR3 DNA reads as TGTGCCAGCAGCCCTTCCTCCGGGACAGGGGTGCTTATGAACACTGAAGCTTTCTTT. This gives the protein CASSPSSGTGVLMNTEAFF.

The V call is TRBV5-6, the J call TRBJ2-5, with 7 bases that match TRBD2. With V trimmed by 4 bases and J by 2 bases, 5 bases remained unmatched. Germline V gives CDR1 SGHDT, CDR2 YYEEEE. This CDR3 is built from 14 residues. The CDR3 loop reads CASSLSAGQETQYF. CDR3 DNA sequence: TGTGCCAGCAGCCTGTCAGCGGGGCAAGAGACCCAGTACTTC. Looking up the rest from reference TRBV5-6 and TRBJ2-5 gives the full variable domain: DAGVTQSPTHLIKTRGQQVTLRCSPKSGHDTVSWYQQALGQGPQFIFQYYEEEERQRGNFPDRFSGHQFPNYSSELNVNALLLGDSALYLCASSLSAGQETQYFGPGTRLLVL.

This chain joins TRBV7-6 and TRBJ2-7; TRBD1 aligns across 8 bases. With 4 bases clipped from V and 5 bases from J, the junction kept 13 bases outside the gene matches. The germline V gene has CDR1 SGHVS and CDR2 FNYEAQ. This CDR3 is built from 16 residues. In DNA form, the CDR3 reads TGTGCCAGCAGCTACGACCAACCACTGACAGGGGACGAGCAGTACTTC. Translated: CASSYDQPLTGDEQYF.

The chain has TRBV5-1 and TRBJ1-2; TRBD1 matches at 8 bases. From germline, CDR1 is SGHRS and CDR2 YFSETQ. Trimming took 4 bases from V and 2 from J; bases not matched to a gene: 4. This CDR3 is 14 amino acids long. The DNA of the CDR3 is TGCGCCAGCAGCCCAGGGGGCGCGAACTATGGCTACACCTTC. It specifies CASSPGGANYGYTF. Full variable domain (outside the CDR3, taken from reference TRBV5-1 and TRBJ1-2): KAGVTQTPRYLIKTRGQQVTLSCSPISGHRSVSWYQQTPGQGLQFLFEYFSETQRNKGNFPGRFSGRQFSNSRSEMNVSTLELGDSALYLCASSPGGANYGYTFGSGTRLTVV.